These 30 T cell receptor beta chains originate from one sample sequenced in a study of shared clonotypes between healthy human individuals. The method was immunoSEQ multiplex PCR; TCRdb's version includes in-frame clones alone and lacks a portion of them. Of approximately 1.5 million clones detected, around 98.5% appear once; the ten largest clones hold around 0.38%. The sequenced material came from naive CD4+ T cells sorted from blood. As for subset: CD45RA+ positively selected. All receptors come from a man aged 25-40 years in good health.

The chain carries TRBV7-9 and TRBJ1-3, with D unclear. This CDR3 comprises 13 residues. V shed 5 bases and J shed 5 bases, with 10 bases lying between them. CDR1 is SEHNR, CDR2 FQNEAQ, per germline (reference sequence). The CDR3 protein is CASSPVGRNTIYF. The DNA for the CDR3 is TGTGCCAGCAGCCCCGTGGGGAGAAACACCATATATTTT.

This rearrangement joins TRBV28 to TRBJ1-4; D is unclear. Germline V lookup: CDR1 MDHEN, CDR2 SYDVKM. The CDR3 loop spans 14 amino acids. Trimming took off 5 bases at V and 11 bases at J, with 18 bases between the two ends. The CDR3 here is CASSPETASMKLFF. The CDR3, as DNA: TGTGCCAGCAGTCCCGAGACGGCCAGTATGAAACTGTTTTTT.

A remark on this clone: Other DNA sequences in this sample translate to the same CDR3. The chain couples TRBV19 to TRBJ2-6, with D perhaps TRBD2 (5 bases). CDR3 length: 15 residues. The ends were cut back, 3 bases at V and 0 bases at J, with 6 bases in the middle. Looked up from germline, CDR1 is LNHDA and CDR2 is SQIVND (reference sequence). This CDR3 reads CASSIGISGANVLTF. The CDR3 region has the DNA TGTGCCAGTAGTATCGGGATCTCTGGGGCCAACGTCCTGACTTTC.

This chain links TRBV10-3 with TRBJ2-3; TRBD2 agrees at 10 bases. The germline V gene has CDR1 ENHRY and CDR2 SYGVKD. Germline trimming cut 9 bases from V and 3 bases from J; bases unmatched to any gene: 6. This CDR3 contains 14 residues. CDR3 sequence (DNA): TGTGCCATAGCAGTAGCGGGGGGTACAGATACGCAGTATTTT. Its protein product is CAIAVAGGTDTQYF.

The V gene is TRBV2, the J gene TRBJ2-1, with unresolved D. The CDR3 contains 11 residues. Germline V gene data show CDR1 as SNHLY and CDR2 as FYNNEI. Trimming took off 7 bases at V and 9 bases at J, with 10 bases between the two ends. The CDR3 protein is CASTLKVEQFF. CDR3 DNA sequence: TGTGCCAGCACCCTCAAGGTTGAGCAGTTCTTC.

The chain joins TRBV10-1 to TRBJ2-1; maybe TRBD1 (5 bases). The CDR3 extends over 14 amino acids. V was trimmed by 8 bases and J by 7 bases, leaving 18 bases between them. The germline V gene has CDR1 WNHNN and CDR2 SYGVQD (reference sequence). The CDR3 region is CASSIRGRENEQFF. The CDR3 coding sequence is TGCGCCAGCTCAATAAGGGGCAGGGAAAATGAGCAGTTCTTC.

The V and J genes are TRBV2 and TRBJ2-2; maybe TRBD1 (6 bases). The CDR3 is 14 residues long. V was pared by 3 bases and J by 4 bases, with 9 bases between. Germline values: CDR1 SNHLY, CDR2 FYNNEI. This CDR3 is CASSETGSTGELFF. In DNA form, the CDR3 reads TGTGCCAGCAGTGAGACAGGAAGCACCGGGGAGCTGTTTTTT.

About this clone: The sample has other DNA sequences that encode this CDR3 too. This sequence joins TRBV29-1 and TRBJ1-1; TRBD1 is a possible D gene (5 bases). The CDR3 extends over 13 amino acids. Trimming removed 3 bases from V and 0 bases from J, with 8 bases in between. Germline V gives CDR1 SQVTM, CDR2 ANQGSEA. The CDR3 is CSVEGRVNTEAFF. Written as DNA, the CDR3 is TGCAGCGTTGAGGGCAGGGTGAACACTGAAGCTTTCTTT.

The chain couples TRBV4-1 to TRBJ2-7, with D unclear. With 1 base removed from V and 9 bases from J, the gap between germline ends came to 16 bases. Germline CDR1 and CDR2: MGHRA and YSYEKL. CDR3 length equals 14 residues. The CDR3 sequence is CASSQVILVRGQYF. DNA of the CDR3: TGCGCCAGCAGCCAAGTGATTCTCGTGCGTGGGCAGTACTTC.

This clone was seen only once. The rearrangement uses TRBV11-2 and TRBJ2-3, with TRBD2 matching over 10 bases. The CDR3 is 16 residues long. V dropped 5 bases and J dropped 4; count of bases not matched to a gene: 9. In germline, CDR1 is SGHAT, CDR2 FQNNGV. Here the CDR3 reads CASSILAGGRSDTQYF. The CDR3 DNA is TGTGCCAGCAGCATATTAGCGGGAGGCCGATCAGATACGCAGTATTTT.

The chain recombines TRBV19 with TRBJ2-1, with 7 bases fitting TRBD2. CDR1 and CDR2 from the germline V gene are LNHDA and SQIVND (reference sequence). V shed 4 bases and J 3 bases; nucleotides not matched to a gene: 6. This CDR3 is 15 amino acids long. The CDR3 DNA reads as TGTGCCAGTAGTAGTGGCGGGAGCGTCTACAATGAGCAGTTCTTC. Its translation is CASSSGGSVYNEQFF.

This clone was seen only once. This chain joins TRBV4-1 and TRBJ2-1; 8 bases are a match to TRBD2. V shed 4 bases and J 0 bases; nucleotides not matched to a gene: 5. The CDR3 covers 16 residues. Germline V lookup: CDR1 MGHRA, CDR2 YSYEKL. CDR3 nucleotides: TGCGCCAGCAGCCTCTTTAGCGGGATCTCCTACAATGAGCAGTTCTTC. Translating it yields CASSLFSGISYNEQFF.

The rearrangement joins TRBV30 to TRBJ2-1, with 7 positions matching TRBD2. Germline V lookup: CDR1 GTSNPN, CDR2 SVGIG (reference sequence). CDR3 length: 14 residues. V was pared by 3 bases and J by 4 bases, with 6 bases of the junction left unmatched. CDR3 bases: TGTGCCTGGAGATATGATAGCGGGTACAATGAGCAGTTCTTC. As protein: CAWRYDSGYNEQFF.

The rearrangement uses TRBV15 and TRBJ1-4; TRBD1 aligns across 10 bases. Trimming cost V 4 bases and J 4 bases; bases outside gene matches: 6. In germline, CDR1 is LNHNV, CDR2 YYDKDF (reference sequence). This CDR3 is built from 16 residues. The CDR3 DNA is TGTGCCACCAGCAAACTGACAGGGGGCCTTAATGAAAAACTGTTTTTT. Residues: CATSKLTGGLNEKLFF.

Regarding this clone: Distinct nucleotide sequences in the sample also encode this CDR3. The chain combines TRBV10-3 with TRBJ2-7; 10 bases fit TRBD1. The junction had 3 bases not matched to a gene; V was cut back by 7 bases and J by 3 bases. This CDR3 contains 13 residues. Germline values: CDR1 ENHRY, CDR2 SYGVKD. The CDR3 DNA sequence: TGTGCCATCACGAGGGACAGGGGCTACGAGCAGTACTTC. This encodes CAITRDRGYEQYF.

This CDR3 is CASSPSGRTSGTGELFF. The DNA of the CDR3 is TGTGCCAGCAGCCCAAGCGGTCGGACTAGCGGCACCGGGGAGCTGTTTTTT. The J gene is TRBJ2-2, the V gene TRBV11-3; 10 bases agree with TRBD2. Losses at the gene ends were 5 bases for V and 4 bases for J; bases not matched to a gene: 10. The CDR3 extends over 17 amino acids. The germline V gene has CDR1 SGHNT and CDR2 YENEEA.

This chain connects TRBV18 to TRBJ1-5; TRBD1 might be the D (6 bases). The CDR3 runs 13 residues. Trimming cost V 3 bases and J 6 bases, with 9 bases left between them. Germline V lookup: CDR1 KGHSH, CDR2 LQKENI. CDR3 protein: CASSPPGVQPQHF. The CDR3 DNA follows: TGTGCCAGCTCACCTCCAGGGGTTCAGCCCCAGCATTTT.

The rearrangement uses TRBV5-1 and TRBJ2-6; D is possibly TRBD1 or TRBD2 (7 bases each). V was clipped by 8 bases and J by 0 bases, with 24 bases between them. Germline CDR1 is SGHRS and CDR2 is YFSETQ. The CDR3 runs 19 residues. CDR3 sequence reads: CARRPGEGQLYSGANVLTF. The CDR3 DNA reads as TGCGCCAGGCGTCCGGGGGAGGGACAGCTCTACTCTGGGGCCAACGTCCTGACTTTC.

In DNA form, the CDR3 reads TGTGCCAGCAGTGAAGGGATTTGGAGCTACGAGCAGTACTTC. Encoded protein: CASSEGIWSYEQYF. The chain uses TRBV2 and TRBJ2-7; no definite D call. Trimming took off 1 base at V and 3 bases at J, with 10 bases between the two ends. The CDR3 is 14 amino acids. CDR1 and CDR2 from the germline V gene are SNHLY and FYNNEI.

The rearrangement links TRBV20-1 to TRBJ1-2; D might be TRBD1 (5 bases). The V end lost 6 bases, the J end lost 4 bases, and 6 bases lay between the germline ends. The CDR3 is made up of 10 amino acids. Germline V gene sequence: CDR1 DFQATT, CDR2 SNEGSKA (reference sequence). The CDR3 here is CSATAYGYTF. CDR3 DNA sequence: TGCAGTGCGACAGCCTATGGCTACACCTTC.

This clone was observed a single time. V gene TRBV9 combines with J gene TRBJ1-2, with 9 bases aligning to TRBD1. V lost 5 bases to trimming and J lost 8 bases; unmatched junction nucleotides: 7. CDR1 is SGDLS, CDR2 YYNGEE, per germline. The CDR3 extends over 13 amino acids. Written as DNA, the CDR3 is TGTGCCAGCAGGAACACAGGGGGCCGCGGCTACACCTTC. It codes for CASRNTGGRGYTF.

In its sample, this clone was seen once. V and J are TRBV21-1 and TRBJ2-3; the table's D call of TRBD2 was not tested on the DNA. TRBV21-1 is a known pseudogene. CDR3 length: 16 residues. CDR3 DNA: TGTGCCAGCAGCCTTCGACTAGCGGGAGACACAGATACGCAGTATTTT. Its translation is CASSLRLAGDTDTQYF.

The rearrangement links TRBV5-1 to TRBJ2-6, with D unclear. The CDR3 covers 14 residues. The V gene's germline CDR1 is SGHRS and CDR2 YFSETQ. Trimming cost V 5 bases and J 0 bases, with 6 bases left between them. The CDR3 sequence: CASSSYSGANVLTF. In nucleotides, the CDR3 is TGCGCCAGCAGTTCCTACTCTGGGGCCAACGTCCTGACTTTC.

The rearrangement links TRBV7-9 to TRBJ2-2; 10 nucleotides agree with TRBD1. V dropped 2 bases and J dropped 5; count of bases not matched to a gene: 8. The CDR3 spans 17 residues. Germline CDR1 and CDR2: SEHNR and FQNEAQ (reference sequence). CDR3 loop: CASSLLWSGQGTGELFF. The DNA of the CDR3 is TGTGCCAGCAGCTTACTGTGGTCGGGACAGGGGACCGGGGAGCTGTTTTTT.

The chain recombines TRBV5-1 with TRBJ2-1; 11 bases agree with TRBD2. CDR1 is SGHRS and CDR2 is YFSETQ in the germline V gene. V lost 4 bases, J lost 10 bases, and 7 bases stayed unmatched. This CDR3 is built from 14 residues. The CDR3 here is CASSPPTSGVEQFF. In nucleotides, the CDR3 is TGCGCCAGCAGCCCACCGACTAGCGGGGTCGAGCAGTTCTTC.

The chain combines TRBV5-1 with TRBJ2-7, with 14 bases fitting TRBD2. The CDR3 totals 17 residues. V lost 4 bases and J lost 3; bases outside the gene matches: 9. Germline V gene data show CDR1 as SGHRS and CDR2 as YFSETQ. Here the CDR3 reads CASSVGTSGSFGYEQYF. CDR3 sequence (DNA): TGCGCCAGCAGCGTGGGGACTAGCGGGAGCTTCGGCTACGAGCAGTACTTC.

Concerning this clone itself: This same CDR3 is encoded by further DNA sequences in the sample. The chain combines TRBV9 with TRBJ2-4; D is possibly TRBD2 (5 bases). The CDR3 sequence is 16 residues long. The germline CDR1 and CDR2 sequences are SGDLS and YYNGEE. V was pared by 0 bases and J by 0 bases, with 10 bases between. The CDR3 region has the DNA TGTGCCAGCAGCGTAGGAGGAGGTCTAGCCAAAAACATTCAGTACTTC. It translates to CASSVGGGLAKNIQYF.

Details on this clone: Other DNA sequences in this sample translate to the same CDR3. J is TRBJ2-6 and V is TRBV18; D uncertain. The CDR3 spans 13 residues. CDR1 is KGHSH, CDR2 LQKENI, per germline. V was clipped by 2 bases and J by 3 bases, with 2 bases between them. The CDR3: CASSPFGANVLTF. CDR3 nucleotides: TGTGCCAGCTCACCATTTGGGGCCAACGTCCTGACTTTC.

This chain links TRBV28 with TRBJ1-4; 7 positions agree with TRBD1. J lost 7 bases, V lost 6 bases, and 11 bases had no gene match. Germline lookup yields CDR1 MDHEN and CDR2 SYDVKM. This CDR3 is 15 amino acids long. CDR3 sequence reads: CASSPGGTDIEKLFF. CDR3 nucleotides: TGTGCCAGCAGCCCAGGGGGGACAGACATTGAAAAACTGTTTTTT.

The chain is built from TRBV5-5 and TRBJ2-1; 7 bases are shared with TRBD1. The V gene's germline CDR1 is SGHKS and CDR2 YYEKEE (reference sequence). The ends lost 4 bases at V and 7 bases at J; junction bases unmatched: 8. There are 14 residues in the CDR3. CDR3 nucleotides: TGTGCCAGCAGCGCCCGTGGCAGGGGGAATGAGCAGTTCTTC. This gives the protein CASSARGRGNEQFF.